This passage covers 9 T cell receptor beta chains from one sample sequenced in a study of cytomegalovirus exposure and HLA in healthy donors. PCR primers comprised 60 Vbeta and 13 Jbeta primers. TCRdb's table, derived via immunoSEQ multiplex PCR, lists solely in-frame clones and lacks some. The sample carries about 150,000 clones, around 74% recorded once. Sequenced: PBMCs. These receptors were obtained from a man between 18 and 29 years old in good health and CMV-seronegative.

This clone has only one observation. The chain couples TRBV2 to TRBJ2-7; D is unclear. Per the germline V gene, CDR1 is SNHLY and CDR2 is FYNNEI. V was trimmed by 6 bases and J by 1 base, leaving 13 bases between them. The CDR3 loop spans 14 amino acids. The DNA of the CDR3 is TGTGCCAGCAGGATGGCGGATGGATCCTACGAGCAGTACTTC. This gives the protein CASRMADGSYEQYF.

The table lists this clone with a few counts. The genes are TRBV2 and TRBJ2-4; no reliable D call. The V gene's germline CDR1 is SNHLY and CDR2 FYNNEI. The CDR3 sequence is 15 residues long. V lost 6 bases to trimming and J lost 0 bases, with 12 bases between them. The CDR3 DNA is TGTGCCAGCAGCCCTTTGAGACTAGCCAAAAACATTCAGTACTTC. This gives the protein CASSPLRLAKNIQYF.

This rearrangement joins TRBV12-1 to TRBJ2-1; the tabulated D call, TRBD1, remains unverified against the DNA. TRBV12-1 is recorded as a pseudogene. This CDR3 has 16 amino acids. The CDR3 loop reads CASSFDGPRADNEQFF. DNA for the CDR3: TGTGCCAGCAGCTTTGATGGGCCCCGCGCCGACAATGAGCAGTTCTTC.

The chain has TRBV7-2 and TRBJ1-2, with no clear D. This CDR3 is 16 amino acids long. The V gene lost 0 bases and the J gene lost 0 bases, with 11 bases spanning the gap. Germline CDR1 reads SGHTA; CDR2 reads FQGNSA. The CDR3 loop reads CASSLALITANYGYTF. The DNA for the CDR3 is TGTGCCAGCAGCTTAGCCCTCATCACAGCTAACTATGGCTACACCTTC.

The chain combines TRBV6-5 with TRBJ1-1; TRBD1 aligns across 7 bases. Germline V CDR1 and CDR2: MNHEY, SVGAGI. CDR3 length: 14 residues. V was clipped by 0 bases and J by 8 bases; unmatched bases: 6. The CDR3 reads CASSYSYGDREAFF. CDR3 bases: TGTGCCAGCAGTTACTCTTACGGGGACAGAGAAGCTTTCTTT.

This clone was picked up one time. The V gene is TRBV6-1, the J gene TRBJ1-2, with TRBD1 identical over 7 bases. Germline V lookup: CDR1 MNHNS, CDR2 SASEGT. Trimming removed 6 bases from V and 6 bases from J; junction bases left unmatched: 7. CDR3 length: 13 amino acids. Written as DNA, the CDR3 is TGTGCCAGCAGACCGGGACAGACAAATGGCTACACCTTC. This codes for CASRPGQTNGYTF.

The chain couples TRBV4-2 to TRBJ2-7; D possibly corresponds to TRBD2 (7 bases). This CDR3 region has 15 residues. Trimming took 1 base from V and 1 from J, leaving 11 bases between them. CDR1 and CDR2 (germline): LGHNA, YNFKEQ. The CDR3 reads CASSQGGGLSYEQYF. The CDR3 bases are TGTGCCAGCAGCCAAGGGGGGGGGCTTTCCTACGAGCAGTACTTC.

The V gene is TRBV4-3, the J gene TRBJ2-3; D is unclear. The germline V gene encodes CDR1 LGHNA and CDR2 YSLEER. V lost 0 bases and J lost 2, with 12 bases in between. The CDR3 has 16 residues. The CDR3 nucleotides read TGCGCCAGCAGCCAAGATGGTAGCCAGTCCACAGATACGCAGTATTTT. Translation: CASSQDGSQSTDTQYF.

This chain connects TRBV4-1 to TRBJ2-1; 10 bases are a match to TRBD2. The CDR3 runs to 16 residues. V trimming: 2 bases; J trimming: 10 bases; junction bases outside the gene matches: 11. The germline V gene has CDR1 MGHRA and CDR2 YSYEKL. The CDR3 nucleotides read TGCGCCAGCAGCCAACCCGGACTAGCGGTTGTCTGGGAGCAGTTCTTC. As protein: CASSQPGLAVVWEQFF.